The TCR beta chain under discussion was sequenced for a study of identical twins. Study conclusions and caveats: The more abundant beta clonotypes in cord blood had fewer insertions, and memory repertoires did not show this.

The V and J ends lost 2 bases and 0 bases, in that order; junction bases with no gene match: 4. This CDR3 comprises 15 residues. Germline lookup yields CDR1 DFQATT and CDR2 SNEGSKA (reference sequence). This clonotype was picked up many times. What it binds is not known. No donor was unhealthy or non-Caucasian. TCRdb re-called the 5' RACE reads through MiXCR, storing one row per CDR3 protein. This table has some 1,600,000 distinct CDR3 sequences, less than 40% appearing once. This chain links TRBV20-1 with TRBJ2-7; 10 nucleotides match TRBD2. The sample comprised cord blood. This TCR was sampled from a newborn girl in good health. In DNA form, the CDR3 reads TGCAGTGCTAGATTGACTAGCGGGCCCTCCTACGAGCAGTACTTC. Amino acid sequence: CSARLTSGPSYEQYF.